This T cell receptor beta chain was sequenced for a study of blood T cell repertoires in COVID-19. The CDR3 runs 16 residues. Germline lookup yields CDR1 SGHDT and CDR2 YYEEEE. Losses at the gene ends were 0 bases for V and 4 bases for J; bases not matched to a gene: 6. Profiling relied on immunoSEQ multiplex PCR, and the TCRdb table lists in-frame clones only, not all of them. The sample contains about 220,000 clones, 83% of which appear only once. Participants were placed into cohorts based on the clinical history they reported. This TCR derives from a woman in her 50s who had been exposed to COVID-19. The specimen sequenced was PBMCs or T cells enriched from blood (not recorded which). J is TRBJ1-4 and V is TRBV5-6; 7 bases map to TRBD1. CDR3 DNA: TGTGCCAGCAGCTTGGCAGGGGGGCTCGGTAATGAAAAACTGTTTTTT. It is translated as CASSLAGGLGNEKLFF.